A selection of T cell receptor beta chains follows, all from one sample in a study of T cell changes during pregnancy in multiple sclerosis. TCRdb keeps only in-frame clones here, not all; method: immunoSEQ multiplex PCR. Here the sample spans tens of thousands of clones, around 90% being singletons. Here the sequenced sample was CD8+ T cells from peripheral blood mononuclear cells, taken before pregnancy. The origin of the receptors is a female donor with multiple sclerosis, enrolled in a pregnancy study. Each CDR3 is given with its conserved first and last residue. D genes are given only for firm matches. Size tells how often a clone was seen (once, few, many) or the class of an expanded clone, and some rows leave it out.

abundance | j_gene | len | d_gene | v_gene | CDR3aa | CDR3nt
once | TRBJ2-1 | 17 | . | TRBV10-1 | CASSDALSAGPTNEQFF | TGCGCCAGCAGTGATGCTCTCTCCGCGGGTCCCACCAATGAGCAGTTCTTC
. | TRBJ2-7 | 15 | . | TRBV6-5 | CASSESGGEVSEQYF | TGTGCCAGCAGCGAAAGCGGAGGGGAGGTAAGCGAGCAGTACTTC
. | TRBJ2-7 | 17 | TRBD2 | TRBV5-6 | CASSLGTSGGAEYEQYF | TGTGCCAGCAGCTTGGGGACTAGCGGGGGGGCCGAATACGAGCAGTACTTC
. | TRBJ2-2 | 15 | . | TRBV9 | CASSPWGADTGELFF | TGTGCCAGCAGCCCCTGGGGCGCCGACACCGGGGAGCTGTTTTTT
. | TRBJ2-3 | 18 | . | TRBV14 | CASSQDLASLSSTDTQYF | TGTGCCAGCAGCCAAGATTTAGCCTCTCTTTCTAGCACAGATACGCAGTATTTT
. | TRBJ2-3 | 17 | TRBD2 | TRBV4-2 | CASSQETSAGGPDTQYF | TGTGCCAGCAGCCAAGAGACATCGGCGGGGGGGCCAGATACGCAGTATTTT
. | TRBJ1-1 | 14 | . | TRBV6-5 | CASSYSQGGTEAFF | TGTGCCAGCAGTTATAGTCAGGGCGGCACTGAAGCTTTCTTT
. | TRBJ2-3 | 15 | TRBD2 | TRBV2 | CASEFGGGGTDTQYF | TGTGCCAGCGAGTTCGGGGGGGGCGGCACAGATACGCAGTATTTT
. | TRBJ2-1 | 17 | TRBD2 | TRBV7-8 | CASSPGLAGGPYNEQFF | TGTGCCAGCAGCCCGGGACTAGCGGGGGGACCCTACAATGAGCAGTTCTTC
. | TRBJ1-6 | 15 | TRBD1 | TRBV27 | CASSRTGQHNSPLHF | TGTGCCAGCAGTAGGACAGGTCAGCATAATTCACCCCTCCACTTT
. | TRBJ1-1 | 15 | TRBD1 | TRBV27 | CASSLYRGLYTEAFF | TGTGCCAGCAGTTTATACAGGGGTTTGTACACTGAAGCTTTCTTT
. | TRBJ1-3 | 16 | . | TRBV4-2 | CASSLPGSVAGNTIYF | TGTGCCAGCAGCCTTCCGGGGTCCGTAGCTGGAAACACCATATATTTT
. | TRBJ2-2 | 15 | TRBD1 | TRBV6-4 | CASSDSAGTAGELFF | TGTGCCAGCAGTGACTCCGCAGGGACAGCCGGGGAGCTGTTTTTT
. | TRBJ1-1 | 13 | . | TRBV27 | CASSPAMNTEAFF | TGTGCCAGCAGCCCCGCTATGAACACTGAAGCTTTCTTT
. | TRBJ2-1 | 16 | TRBD2 | TRBV19 | CASSGGLAGGRHEQFF | TGTGCCAGTAGTGGAGGACTAGCGGGGGGGCGTCATGAGCAGTTCTTC
. | TRBJ2-1 | 16 | TRBD2 | TRBV27 | CASSFLGGGTYNEQFF | TGTGCCAGCAGTTTCCTTGGCGGGGGGACCTACAATGAGCAGTTCTTC
. | TRBJ2-7 | 13 | . | TRBV14 | CASSQGANYEQYF | TGTGCCAGCAGCCAAGGAGCCAACTACGAGCAGTACTTC
. | TRBJ2-1 | 13 | TRBD1 | TRBV10-3 | CATGQGSRNEQFF | TGTGCCACCGGACAGGGTAGTAGGAATGAGCAGTTCTTC
once | TRBJ2-5 | 14 | . | TRBV9 | CASSPPTLQETQYF | TGTGCCAGCAGCCCCCCCACTCTGCAAGAGACCCAGTACTTC
once | TRBJ1-1 | 14 | . | TRBV2 | CASSDGRDNTEAFF | TGTGCCAGCAGTGACGGCAGGGATAACACTGAAGCTTTCTTT
. | TRBJ2-7 | 13 | TRBD2 | TRBV13 | CASSWGGTYEQYF | TGTGCCAGCAGTTGGGGGGGGACCTACGAGCAGTACTTC
. | TRBJ1-6 | 19 | TRBD1 | TRBV7-8 | CASSANRGTHGSYNSPLHF | TGTGCCAGCAGCGCGAACAGGGGGACTCACGGCTCCTATAATTCACCCCTCCACTTT
. | TRBJ2-7 | 16 | TRBD2 | TRBV2 | CASSEVASGVPYEQYF | TGTGCCAGCAGTGAAGTGGCTAGCGGGGTGCCCTACGAGCAGTACTTC
. | TRBJ1-2 | 15 | . | TRBV9 | CASSAQRGEGYGYTF | TGTGCCAGCAGCGCCCAGCGGGGGGAGGGCTATGGCTACACCTTC
. | TRBJ2-7 | 11 | . | TRBV25-1 | CASRTGYEQYF | TGTGCCAGCAGAACAGGCTACGAGCAGTACTTC
. | TRBJ2-3 | 14 | . | TRBV5-5 | CASSWVDSADTQYF | TGTGCCAGCAGCTGGGTGGATAGCGCAGATACGCAGTATTTT
once | TRBJ1-2 | 13 | . | TRBV27 | CASSFLTGSGYTF | TGTGCCAGCAGTTTTTTGACCGGGTCCGGCTACACCTTC
. | TRBJ2-7 | 15 | TRBD2 | TRBV6-1 | CASSGGLRSGYEQYF | TGTGCCAGCAGTGGGGGACTAAGGTCCGGCTACGAGCAGTACTTC
. | TRBJ2-3 | 17 | . | TRBV27 | CASSLSPSLPRTDTQYF | TGTGCCAGCAGTTTATCCCCTTCCCTTCCCCGCACAGATACGCAGTATTTT
. | TRBJ2-2 | 15 | TRBD1 | TRBV27 | CAILVPSTGDGELFF | TGTGCCATCCTCGTCCCGTCCACAGGGGACGGGGAGCTGTTTTTT
. | TRBJ1-1 | 21 | . | TRBV21-1 | CASSKLSVSIRDRAMNTEAFF | TGTGCCAGCAGCAAATTGTCCGTCTCGATTAGGGACAGGGCCATGAACACTGAAGCTTTCTTT
. | TRBJ2-6 | 15 | . | TRBV19 | CASSISGGRANVLTF | TGTGCCAGTAGTATCAGCGGTGGTCGGGCCAACGTCCTGACTTTC
. | TRBJ1-1 | 15 | . | TRBV9 | CASSPQGTEDTEAFF | TGTGCCAGCAGCCCTCAGGGAACTGAGGACACTGAAGCTTTCTTT
. | TRBJ2-3 | 13 | TRBD2 | TRBV6-6 | CASLGLDSDTQYF | TGTGCCAGCCTGGGACTAGATTCAGATACGCAGTATTTT
. | TRBJ2-7 | 14 | TRBD2 | TRBV11-2 | CASSTRLAGFEQYF | TGTGCCAGCAGCACCCGACTAGCGGGCTTCGAGCAGTACTTC
. | TRBJ1-1 | 13 | . | TRBV6-6 | CASSYEGNTEAFF | TGTGCCAGCAGTTATGAGGGAAACACTGAAGCTTTCTTT